The TCR beta chain under discussion was sequenced for a study of early T cells in non-severe SARS-CoV-2 infection. Study information: Unsorted whole-blood RNA was sequenced in bulk, leaving chains unpaired.

Individual cDNA molecules were tagged with unique molecular identifiers, the study reported. From the 5' RACE reads, TCRdb called clonotypes with MiXCR, one entry per CDR3 protein. Of around 79,000 distinct CDR3 sequences in the sample, 11% are singletons; the top ten hold more than 10%. Trimming pared 8 bases from V and 2 bases from J, leaving 12 bases between. Looked up from germline, CDR1 is SNHLY and CDR2 is FYNNEI. The length of the CDR3 is 13 residues. The receptor comes from an adult who was a healthcare worker with PCR-confirmed SARS-CoV-2 infection or an uninfected control (not recorded which). Sequencing used whole blood, obtained at baseline. V and J are TRBV2 and TRBJ1-2, with D possibly matching TRBD1 (5 bases). The CDR3 loop is CASGGHSNYGYTF. The CDR3 DNA follows: TGTGCCAGCGGAGGACATTCAAACTATGGCTACACCTTC.